Described below is a single T cell receptor (beta chain) sequence and its context. Its specificity is unknown. This sample is part of a study of cytomegalovirus exposure and HLA in healthy donors. Study-wide background: The study's early data release held roughly 91 million unique TCRs from HLA-typed donors.

Study-level results: Common viral pathogens seemed to be connected with several of the most significant clusters, according to a later analysis.

This CDR3 is 14 amino acids long. Germline V gene data show CDR1 as ENHRY and CDR2 as SYGVKD. 60 Vbeta and 13 Jbeta primers were used in PCR. The method was immunoSEQ multiplex PCR; TCRdb's version includes in-frame clones alone and lacks a portion of them. The data hold around 280,000 clones, with about 90% observed a single time. This TCR derives from a woman under 30 in good health and CMV-seronegative. The sample consisted of PBMCs. The genes are TRBV10-3 and TRBJ2-5; 9 positions match TRBD2. The J call may be faulty, since TRBJ2-7 better matches the DNA end. This CDR3 is CAISEAGGGYEQYF. CDR3 in DNA: TGTGCCATCAGTGAAGCGGGGGGAGGCTACGAGCAGTACTTC.